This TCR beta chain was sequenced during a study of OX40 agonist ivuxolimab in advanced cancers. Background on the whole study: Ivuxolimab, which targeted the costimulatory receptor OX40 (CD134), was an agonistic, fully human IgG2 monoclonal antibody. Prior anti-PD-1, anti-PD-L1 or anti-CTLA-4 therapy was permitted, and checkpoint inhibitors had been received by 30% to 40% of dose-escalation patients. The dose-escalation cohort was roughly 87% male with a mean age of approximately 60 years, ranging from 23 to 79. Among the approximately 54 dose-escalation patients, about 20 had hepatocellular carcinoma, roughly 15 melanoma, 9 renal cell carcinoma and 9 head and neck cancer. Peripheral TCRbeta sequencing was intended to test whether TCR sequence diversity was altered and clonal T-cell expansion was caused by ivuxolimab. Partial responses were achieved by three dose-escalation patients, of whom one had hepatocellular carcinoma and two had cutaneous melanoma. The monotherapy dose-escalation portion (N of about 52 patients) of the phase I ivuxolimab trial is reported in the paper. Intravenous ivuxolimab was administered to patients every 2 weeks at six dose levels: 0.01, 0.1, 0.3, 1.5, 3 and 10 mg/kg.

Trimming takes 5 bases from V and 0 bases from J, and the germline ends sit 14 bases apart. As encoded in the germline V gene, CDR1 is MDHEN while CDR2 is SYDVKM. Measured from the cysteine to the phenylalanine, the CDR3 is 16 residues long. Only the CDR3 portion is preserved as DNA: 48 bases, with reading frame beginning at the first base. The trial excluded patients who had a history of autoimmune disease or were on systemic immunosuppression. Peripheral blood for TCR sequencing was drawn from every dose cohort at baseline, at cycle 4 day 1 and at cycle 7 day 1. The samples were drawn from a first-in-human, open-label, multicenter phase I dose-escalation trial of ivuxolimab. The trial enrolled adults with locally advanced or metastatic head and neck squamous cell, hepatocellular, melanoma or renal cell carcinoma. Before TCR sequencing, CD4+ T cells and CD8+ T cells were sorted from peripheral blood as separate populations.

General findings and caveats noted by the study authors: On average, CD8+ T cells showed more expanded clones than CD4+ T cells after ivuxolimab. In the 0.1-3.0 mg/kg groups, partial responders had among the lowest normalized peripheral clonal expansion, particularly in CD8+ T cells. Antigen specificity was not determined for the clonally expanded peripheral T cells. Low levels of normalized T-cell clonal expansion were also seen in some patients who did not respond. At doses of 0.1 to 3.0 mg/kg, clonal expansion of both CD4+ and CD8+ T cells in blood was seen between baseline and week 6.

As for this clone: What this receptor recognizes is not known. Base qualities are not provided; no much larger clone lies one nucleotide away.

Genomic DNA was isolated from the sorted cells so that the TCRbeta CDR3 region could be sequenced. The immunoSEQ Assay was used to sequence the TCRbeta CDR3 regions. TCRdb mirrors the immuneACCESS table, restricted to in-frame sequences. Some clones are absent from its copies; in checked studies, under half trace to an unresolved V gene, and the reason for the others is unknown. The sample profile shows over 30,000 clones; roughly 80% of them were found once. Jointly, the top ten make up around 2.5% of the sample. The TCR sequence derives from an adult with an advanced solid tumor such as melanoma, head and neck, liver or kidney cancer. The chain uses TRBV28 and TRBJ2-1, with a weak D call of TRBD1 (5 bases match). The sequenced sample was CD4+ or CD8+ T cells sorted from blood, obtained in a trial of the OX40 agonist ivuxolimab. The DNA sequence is TGTGCCAGCAGTCCTGGGGTGGGGCGCTCCTACAATGAGCAGTTCTTC. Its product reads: CASSPGVGRSYNEQFF.